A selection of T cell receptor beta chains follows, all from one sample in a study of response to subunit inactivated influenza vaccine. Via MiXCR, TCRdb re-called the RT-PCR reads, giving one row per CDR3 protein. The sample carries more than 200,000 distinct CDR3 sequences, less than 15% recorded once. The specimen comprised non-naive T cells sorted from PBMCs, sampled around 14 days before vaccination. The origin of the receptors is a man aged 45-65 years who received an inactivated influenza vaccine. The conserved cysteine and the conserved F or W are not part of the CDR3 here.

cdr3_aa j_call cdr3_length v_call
ASSRLGTSNEKLF TRBJ1-4 13 TRBV6-2/TRBV6-3
ASRKDEGLAYEQY TRBJ2-7 13 TRBV6-1
ASSLTGQGWGETQY TRBJ2-5 14 TRBV5-1
ASSPLYEQY TRBJ2-7 9 TRBV6-2/TRBV6-3
ASSLSWSGLMNEQF TRBJ2-1 14 TRBV7-2
SVLLGRGTQY TRBJ2-5 10 TRBV29-1
ASKPFTSGRAGDTQY TRBJ2-3 15 TRBV2
ASSLNRGEKLF TRBJ1-4 11 TRBV6-2/TRBV6-3
SANRQGMETQY TRBJ2-5 11 TRBV20-1
ASSLIVWGSTYEQY TRBJ2-7 14 TRBV7-2
ASSLLGNRRLAGGPRGEQF TRBJ2-1 19 TRBV11-1
ASSRTGGNQPQH TRBJ1-5 12 TRBV12-3/TRBV12-4
ASSQGRLGSGNTIY TRBJ1-3 14 TRBV4-3